The next 7 T cell receptor beta chains were all read from a single sample in a study of patients and donors after allogeneic stem cell transplantation (dated by TCRdb to 2019 to 2021). The library was built by means of RT-PCR. The sequencing machine was a NextSeq 550. The public reads were quality trimmed at Q25 with fastp and then assembled into clones with MiXCR by TCRdb, keeping productive beta chains. Here each entry gathers all rows of one CDR3 protein and keeps the most common genes and DNA. The sample table shows about 160,000 distinct CDR3 sequences, and 24% are seen once. Together, the top ten hold 20% to 30% of the sample. The sample comprised blood, either unsorted or a sorted T cell fraction (not recorded which). The receptors shown here come from a human donor who was either an allogeneic HSCT recipient or a stem cell or donor lymphocyte infusion donor (not recorded which). It is not recorded whose cells these are; they may come from a transplant donor.

This clonotype was counted between two and nine times. The gene calls are TRBV5-1 and TRBJ2-1; no clear D. The germline V and J ends were trimmed by 2 bases and 0 bases, with 12 bases remaining between them. CDR1 is SGHRS and CDR2 is YFSETQ in the germline V gene. CDR3 length: 16 amino acids. The chain's CDR3 is CASSLLSVSSYNEQFF. The CDR3 DNA is TGCGCCAGCAGCTTACTAAGCGTAAGCTCCTACAATGAGCAGTTCTTC.

This clonotype has a handful of counts. This rearrangement joins TRBV20-1 to TRBJ1-5; unclear D gene. The germline V gene has CDR1 DFQATT and CDR2 SNEGSKA (reference sequence). This CDR3 region has 16 residues. Trimming shortened V by 3 bases and J by 0 bases, and 15 bases separated the two germline ends. CDR3 sequence: CSARGLVRDSNQPQHF. The CDR3 DNA reads as TGCAGTGCTAGGGGATTGGTACGGGATAGCAATCAGCCCCAGCATTTT.

This clonotype was seen only a few times. The chain uses TRBV24-1 and TRBJ1-1; 7 bases are shared with TRBD1. V lost 2 bases and J lost 1; bases outside the gene matches: 3. The CDR3 is 15 amino acids. CDR1 and CDR2 (germline): KGHDR, SFDVKD. The CDR3 nucleotides are TGTGCCACCAGTGATTCGACAGGGCGGAACACTGAAGCTTTCTTT. This gives the protein CATSDSTGRNTEAFF.

This clonotype was observed a few times. This chain links TRBV5-1 with TRBJ1-2; no reliable D call. Germline CDR1 is SGHRS and CDR2 is YFSETQ. The V and J ends lost 4 bases and 4 bases respectively, with 11 bases between them. The CDR3 has 13 amino acids. The CDR3 coding sequence is TGCGCCAGCAGCCGAGGGCCGCTCTATGGCTACACCTTC. Residues: CASSRGPLYGYTF.

This chain uses TRBV4-2 with TRBJ2-1; 9 positions match TRBD2. The CDR3 spans 18 residues. After removal of 1 base from V and 1 base from J, the junction contained 8 bases not matched to a gene. Germline CDR1 LGHNA, CDR2 YNFKEQ. CDR3 sequence reads: CASSQAFNSGSSYNEQFF. The CDR3 bases are TGTGCCAGCAGCCAAGCGTTTAATAGCGGGAGTTCCTACAATGAGCAGTTCTTC.

The chain employs TRBV7-3 and TRBJ2-3; TRBD1 aligns across 8 bases. Trimming took 5 bases from V and 4 from J; bases not matched to a gene: 11. CDR3 length equals 16 residues. CDR1 SGHTA and CDR2 FQGTGA come from the germline V gene. CDR3: CASSPHRSGGPDTQYF. As DNA, the CDR3 is TGTGCCAGCAGCCCCCACCGTTCAGGGGGCCCAGATACGCAGTATTTT.

The genes are TRBV5-4 and TRBJ1-1; 7 bases align to TRBD1. The CDR3 length is 15 residues. CDR1 is SGHNT and CDR2 is YYREEE in the germline V gene (reference sequence). J lost 0 bases, V lost 1 base, and 3 bases had no gene match. CDR3 protein: CASSLRDSLNTEAFF. CDR3 DNA sequence: TGTGCCAGCAGCTTGCGGGACAGCCTGAACACTGAAGCTTTCTTT.